One and the same sample provided the 4 T cell receptor beta chains below, sequenced in a study of blood T cell repertoires in COVID-19. Using immunoSEQ multiplex PCR, the repertoire was profiled, and TCRdb retains in-frame clones only, with some absent. Among about 300,000 clones, about nine tenths were seen once, and the ten largest hold under 3%. The sample was PBMCs or T cells enriched from blood (not recorded which). All receptors derive from a woman between 18 and 30 years old who had recovered from COVID-19.

V is TRBV20-1 and J is TRBJ2-1; 11 bases line up with TRBD2. The CDR3 spans 19 residues. Per germline, CDR1 DFQATT and CDR2 SNEGSKA (reference sequence). Germline trimming cut 3 bases from V and 5 bases from J; bases unmatched to any gene: 18. The CDR3 DNA is TGCAGTGCTAGTATACCCTTTACGCTAGCGGGAGGAGCAAACAATGAGCAGTTCTTC. Its translation is CSASIPFTLAGGANNEQFF.

This chain connects TRBV27 to TRBJ1-1; 7 bases map to TRBD1. This CDR3 region has 14 residues. CDR1 MNHEY and CDR2 SMNVEV come from the germline V gene (reference sequence). With V trimmed by 7 bases and J by 1 base, 6 bases remained unmatched. The CDR3 DNA is TGTGCCAGCACTCCCCGGGACAGGAACACTGAAGCTTTCTTT. This gives the protein CASTPRDRNTEAFF.

The chain employs TRBV28 and TRBJ1-1; 8 nucleotides match TRBD1. J was trimmed by 3 bases and V by 2 bases; bases with no gene match: 5. The CDR3 length is 15 residues. Germline CDR1 MDHEN, CDR2 SYDVKM. CDR3 protein: CASSLDGQGYTEAFF. CDR3 in DNA: TGTGCCAGCAGTTTAGACGGACAGGGCTACACTGAAGCTTTCTTT.

The gene calls are TRBV7-2 and TRBJ1-5; a possible D gene is TRBD1 (5 bases). From germline, CDR1 is SGHTA and CDR2 FQGNSA. This CDR3 contains 15 residues. V was pared by 5 bases and J by 0 bases, with 11 bases between. The DNA for the CDR3 is TGTGCCAGCAGCCTGGACACCTATAGCAATCAGCCCCAGCATTTT. Translated: CASSLDTYSNQPQHF. Full variable domain (remainder filled in from reference TRBV7-2 and TRBJ1-5): GAGVSQSPSNKVTEKGKDVELRCDPISGHTALYWYRQSLGQGLEFLIYFQGNSAPDKSGLPSDRFSAERTGGSVSTLTIQRTQQEDSAVYLCASSLDTYSNQPQHFGDGTRLSIL.